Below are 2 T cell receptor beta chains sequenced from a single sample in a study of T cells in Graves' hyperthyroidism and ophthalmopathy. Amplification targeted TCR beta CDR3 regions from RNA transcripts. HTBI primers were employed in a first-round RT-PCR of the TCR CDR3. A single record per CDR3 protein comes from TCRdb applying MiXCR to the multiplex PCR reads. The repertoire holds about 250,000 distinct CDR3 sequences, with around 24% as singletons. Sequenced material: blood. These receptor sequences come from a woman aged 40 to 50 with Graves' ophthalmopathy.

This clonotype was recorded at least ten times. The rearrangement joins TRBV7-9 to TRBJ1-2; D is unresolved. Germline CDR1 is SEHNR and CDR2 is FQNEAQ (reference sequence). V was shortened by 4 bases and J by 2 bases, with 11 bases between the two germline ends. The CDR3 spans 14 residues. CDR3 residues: CASSSTDGNYGYTF. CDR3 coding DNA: TGTGCCAGCAGCTCTACCGACGGGAACTATGGCTACACCTTC.

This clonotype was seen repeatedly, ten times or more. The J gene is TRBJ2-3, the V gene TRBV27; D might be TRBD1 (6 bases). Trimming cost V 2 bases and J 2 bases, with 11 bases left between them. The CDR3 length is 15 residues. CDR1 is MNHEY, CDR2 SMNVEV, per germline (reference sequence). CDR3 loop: CASSLIQGSTDTQYF. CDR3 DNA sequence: TGTGCCAGCAGTTTAATACAGGGTTCCACAGATACGCAGTATTTT.